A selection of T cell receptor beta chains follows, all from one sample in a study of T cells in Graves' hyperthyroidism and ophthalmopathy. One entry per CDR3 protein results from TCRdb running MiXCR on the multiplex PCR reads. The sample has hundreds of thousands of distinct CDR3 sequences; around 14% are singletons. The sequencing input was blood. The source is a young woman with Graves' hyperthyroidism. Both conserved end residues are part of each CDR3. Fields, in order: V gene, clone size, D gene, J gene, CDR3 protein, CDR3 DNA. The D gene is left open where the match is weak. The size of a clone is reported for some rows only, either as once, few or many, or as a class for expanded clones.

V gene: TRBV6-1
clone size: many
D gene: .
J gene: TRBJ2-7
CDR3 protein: CASSVLRDSTYEQYF
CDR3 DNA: TGTGCCAGCAGCGTTTTAAGGGACTCTACCTACGAGCAGTACTTC

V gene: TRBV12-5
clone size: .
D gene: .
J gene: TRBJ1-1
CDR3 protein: CASGMTPEGAFF
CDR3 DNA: TGTGCTAGTGGTATGACTCCCGAGGGAGCTTTCTTT

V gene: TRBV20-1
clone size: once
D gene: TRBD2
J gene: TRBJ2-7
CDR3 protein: CSAKRTSGPREQYF
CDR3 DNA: TGCAGTGCTAAACGGACTAGCGGTCCGCGAGAGCAGTACTTC

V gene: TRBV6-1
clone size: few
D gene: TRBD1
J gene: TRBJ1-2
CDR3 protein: CASSPGQGLVYGYTF
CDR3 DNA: TGTGCCAGCAGTCCGGGACAGGGGTTGGTCTATGGCTACACCTTC

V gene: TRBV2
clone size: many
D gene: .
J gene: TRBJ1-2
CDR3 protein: CASSEAHASRSRWASGYTF
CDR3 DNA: TGTGCCAGCAGTGAAGCCCACGCTAGCAGGTCGCGCTGGGCATCGGGCTACACCTTC

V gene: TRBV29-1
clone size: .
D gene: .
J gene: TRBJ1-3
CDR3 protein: CSVGSGSGNTIHF
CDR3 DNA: .

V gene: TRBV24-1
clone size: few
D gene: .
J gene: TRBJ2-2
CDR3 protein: CATSVGRDTGELFF
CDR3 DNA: TGTGCCACCAGTGTGGGACGGGACACCGGGGAGCTGTTTTTT

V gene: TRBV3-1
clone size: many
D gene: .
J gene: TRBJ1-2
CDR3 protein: CASSQGARDGYTF
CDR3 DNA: TGTGCCAGCAGCCAAGGGGCCAGGGATGGCTACACCTTC

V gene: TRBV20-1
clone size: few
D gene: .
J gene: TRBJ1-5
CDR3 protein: CSARDSTGISNQPQHF
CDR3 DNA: TGCAGTGCTAGAGATTCCACAGGAATTAGCAATCAGCCCCAGCATTTT

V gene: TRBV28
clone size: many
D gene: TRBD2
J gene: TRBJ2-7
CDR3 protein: CASSYHPGLAKRRSYEQYF
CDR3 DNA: TGTGCCAGCAGTTACCACCCGGGACTAGCAAAGAGGAGGTCCTACGAGCAGTACTTC

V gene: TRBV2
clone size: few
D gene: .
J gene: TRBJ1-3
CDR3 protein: CASKGGSGNTIYF
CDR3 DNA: TGTGCCAGCAAGGGGGGCTCTGGAAACACCATATATTTT

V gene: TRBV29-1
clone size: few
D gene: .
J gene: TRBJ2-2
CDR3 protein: CSAIGRRNTGELFF
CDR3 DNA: TGCAGCGCCATCGGCAGGAGGAACACCGGGGAGCTGTTTTTT

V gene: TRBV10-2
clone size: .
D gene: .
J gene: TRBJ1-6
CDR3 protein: CASSETRVNSPLHF
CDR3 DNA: TGCGCCAGCAGTGAGACCAGGGTGAATTCACCCCTCCACTTT

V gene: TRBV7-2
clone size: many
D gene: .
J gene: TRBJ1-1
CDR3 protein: CASSLFSEAFF
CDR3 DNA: TGTGCCAGCAGCTTATTCAGTGAAGCTTTCTTT

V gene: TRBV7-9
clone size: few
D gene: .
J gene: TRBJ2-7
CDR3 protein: CASSSRDHGEQYF
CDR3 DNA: TGTGCCAGCAGCTCCCGGGACCACGGTGAGCAGTACTTC

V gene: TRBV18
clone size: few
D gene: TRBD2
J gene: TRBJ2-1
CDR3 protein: CASLPAAGGPFYNEQFF
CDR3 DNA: TGTGCCAGCCTTCCGGCAGCGGGAGGACCTTTCTACAATGAGCAGTTCTTC

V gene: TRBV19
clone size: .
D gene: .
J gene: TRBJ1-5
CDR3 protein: CASSIDYVQPQHF
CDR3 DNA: TGTGCCAGTAGTATCGATTACGTGCAGCCCCAGCATTTT

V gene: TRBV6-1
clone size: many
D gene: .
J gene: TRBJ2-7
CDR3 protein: CASSSFGSYSEQYF
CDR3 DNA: TGTGCCAGCAGTTCATTCGGGAGTTACAGCGAGCAGTACTTC

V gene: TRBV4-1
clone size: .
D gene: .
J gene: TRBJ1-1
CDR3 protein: CASSQVGTPEAFF
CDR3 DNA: TGCGCCAGCAGCCAAGTGGGGACACCTGAAGCTTTCTTT

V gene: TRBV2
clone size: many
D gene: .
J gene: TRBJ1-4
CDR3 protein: CASSLQGINEKLFF
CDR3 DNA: TGTGCCAGCAGTTTACAGGGAATTAATGAAAAACTGTTTTTT

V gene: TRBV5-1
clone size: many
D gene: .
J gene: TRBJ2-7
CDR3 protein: CASSSQGNYEQYF
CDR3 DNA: TGCGCCAGCAGCTCCCAGGGGAACTACGAGCAGTACTTC

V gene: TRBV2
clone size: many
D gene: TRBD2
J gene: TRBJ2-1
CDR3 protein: CASNPTGGTYNEQFF
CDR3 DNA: TGTGCCAGCAATCCGACGGGGGGGACTTACAATGAGCAGTTCTTC

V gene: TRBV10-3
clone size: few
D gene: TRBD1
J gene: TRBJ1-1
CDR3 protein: CAISGRDRGQGTEAFF
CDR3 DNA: TGTGCCATCAGTGGCCGGGACAGGGGGCAGGGCACTGAAGCTTTCTTT

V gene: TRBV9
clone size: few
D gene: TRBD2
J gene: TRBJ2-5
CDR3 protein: CASSEGGLAGGRGETQYF
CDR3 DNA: TGTGCCAGCAGCGAAGGGGGACTAGCGGGAGGGCGGGGGGAGACCCAGTACTTC

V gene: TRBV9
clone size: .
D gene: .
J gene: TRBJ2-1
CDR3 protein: CASSVKMLAGPSDNEQFF
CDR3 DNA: TGTGCCAGCAGCGTAAAGATGCTAGCCGGACCCTCCGACAATGAGCAGTTCTTC

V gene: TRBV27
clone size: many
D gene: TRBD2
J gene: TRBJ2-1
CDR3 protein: CASSSSGRGNNEQFF
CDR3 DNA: TGTGCCAGCAGTTCGAGCGGGAGGGGGAACAATGAGCAGTTCTTC